The 20 T cell receptor beta chains below come from one sample, sequenced in a study of cytomegalovirus exposure and HLA in healthy donors. PCR employed 60 Vbeta and 13 Jbeta primers. Only in-frame clones appear in the TCRdb table, and some are missing; sequencing was by immunoSEQ multiplex PCR. The sample carries approximately 200,000 clones, about four fifths recorded once. Sequencing input: PBMCs. Source of these receptors: a boy between 10 and 17 years old in good health and CMV-seronegative.

J is TRBJ1-3 and V is TRBV28; tentatively, D is TRBD1 (6 bases). Germline lookup yields CDR1 MDHEN and CDR2 SYDVKM. This CDR3 has 14 residues. The V end lost 8 bases, the J end lost 4 bases, and 15 bases lay between the germline ends. The CDR3 nucleotides are TGTGCCAGCGGGAGCTCAGGGGTAGGAAACACCATATATTTT. This translates into CASGSSGVGNTIYF. The variable domain in full, with the rest retrieved from reference TRBV28 and TRBJ1-3, is DVKVTQSSRYLVKRTGEKVFLECVQDMDHENMFWYRQDPGLGLRLIYFSYDVKMKEKGDIPEGYSVSREKKERFSLILESASTNQTSMYLCASGSSGVGNTIYFGEGSWLTVV.

The CDR3 sequence is CASSLAGVQGGEKLFF. The CDR3 coding sequence is TGTGCCAGCAGCTTAGCGGGGGTACAGGGGGGAGAAAAACTGTTTTTT. V and J are TRBV7-2 and TRBJ1-4; TRBD1 aligns across 8 bases. The CDR3 spans 16 residues. J was trimmed by 8 bases and V by 0 bases; bases with no gene match: 8. The germline V gene encodes CDR1 SGHTA and CDR2 FQGNSA.

The gene calls are TRBV27 and TRBJ2-5; TRBD1 agrees at 7 bases. The CDR3 is 15 residues long. Per germline, CDR1 MNHEY and CDR2 SMNVEV (reference sequence). V lost 5 bases and J lost 4; bases outside the gene matches: 10. CDR3: CASSAQLRQGETQYF. The DNA for the CDR3 is TGTGCCAGCAGTGCGCAACTGAGACAGGGAGAGACCCAGTACTTC.

This clone was seen a few times. The chain recombines TRBV7-2 with TRBJ1-1; TRBD1 agrees at 8 bases. J lost 3 bases, V lost 5 bases, and 8 bases had no gene match. The CDR3 runs 15 residues. Per germline, CDR1 SGHTA and CDR2 FQGNSA. The CDR3 bases are TGTGCCAGCAGCCCGCCGACAGGGGACCACACTGAAGCTTTCTTT. Protein sequence: CASSPPTGDHTEAFF.

This rearrangement joins TRBV5-1 to TRBJ2-1; 9 nucleotides line up with TRBD1. The V gene end was trimmed by 4 bases and the J gene end by 3 bases; junction bases not matched to a gene: 5. The CDR3 has 15 residues. Per the germline V gene, CDR1 is SGHRS and CDR2 is YFSETQ. The CDR3 nucleotides read TGCGCCAGCAGCCAGGGACAGGGCAGCTACAATGAGCAGTTCTTC. This translates into CASSQGQGSYNEQFF.

This clone turned up a few times. The chain employs TRBV28 and TRBJ1-1, with 7 bases lining up with TRBD1. There are 15 residues in the CDR3. Losses at the gene ends were 5 bases for V and 0 bases for J; bases not matched to a gene: 6. Germline CDR1 MDHEN, CDR2 SYDVKM. CDR3 residues: CASSLPGQLNTEAFF. In nucleotides, the CDR3 is TGTGCCAGCAGTCTACCGGGACAGCTGAACACTGAAGCTTTCTTT.

The chain has TRBV28 and TRBJ2-3, with 12 nucleotides matching TRBD2. Trimming cost V 8 bases and J 0 bases; bases outside gene matches: 9. This CDR3 has 17 amino acids. The germline V gene has CDR1 MDHEN and CDR2 SYDVKM. This CDR3 reads CASGGLAGLGSTDTQYF. The CDR3 DNA is TGTGCCAGCGGGGGACTAGCGGGTCTCGGGAGCACAGATACGCAGTATTTT. The complete variable domain, with remaining parts taken from reference TRBV28 and TRBJ2-3, reads DVKVTQSSRYLVKRTGEKVFLECVQDMDHENMFWYRQDPGLGLRLIYFSYDVKMKEKGDIPEGYSVSREKKERFSLILESASTNQTSMYLCASGGLAGLGSTDTQYFGPGTRLTVL.

The CDR3 is CASSPSGGGYEQYF. The CDR3 region has the DNA TGTGCCAGCAGCCCCTCGGGGGGGGGCTACGAGCAGTACTTC. The chain uses TRBV6-5 and TRBJ2-7; 8 bases agree with TRBD2. Germline lookup yields CDR1 MNHEY and CDR2 SVGAGI. J was trimmed by 3 bases and V by 6 bases; bases with no gene match: 7. This CDR3 has 14 amino acids.

J is TRBJ2-5 and V is TRBV9; 10 bases align to TRBD2. Germline V gene sequence: CDR1 SGDLS, CDR2 YYNGEE. This CDR3 is 16 amino acids long. Trimming cost V 4 bases and J 3 bases; bases outside gene matches: 9. As DNA, the CDR3 is TGTGCCAGCAGCTCTAGCGGGGGTACCCCAAAAGAGACCCAGTACTTC. Protein product: CASSSSGGTPKETQYF.

This clone was seen a few times. This chain uses TRBV30 with TRBJ1-6, with 7 bases identical to TRBD1. The CDR3 covers 14 residues. The germline CDR1 and CDR2 sequences are GTSNPN and SVGIG (reference sequence). The ends lost 2 bases at V and 7 bases at J; junction bases unmatched: 5. The CDR3 coding sequence is TGTGCCTGGAGTAAGGGACAGCCCAATTCACCCCTCCACTTT. It yields the protein CAWSKGQPNSPLHF.

This clone was recorded once. The chain recombines TRBV6-5 with TRBJ1-3; no definite D call. V shed 3 bases and J shed 4 bases, with 10 bases lying between them. Germline lookup yields CDR1 MNHEY and CDR2 SVGAGI. There are 14 residues in the CDR3. The CDR3 spells CASSYSNSGNTIYF. CDR3 nucleotides: TGTGCCAGCAGTTATAGTAATTCCGGAAACACCATATATTTT.

J is TRBJ2-1 and V is TRBV5-1; a possible D gene is TRBD1 (5 bases). Germline CDR1 SGHRS, CDR2 YFSETQ. The CDR3 spans 13 residues. With 3 bases removed from V and 5 bases from J, the gap between germline ends came to 9 bases. The CDR3 region has the DNA TGCGCCAGCAGCTCCGACAGTAACAATGAGCAGTTCTTC. Amino acids: CASSSDSNNEQFF.

As to this clone: A junction boundary mismatches the germline segment, possibly from a read error. The CDR3 DNA reads TGTGCCAGCAGGGAAGGGGGACAGGCTGGAAACACCATATATTTT. Its translation is CASREGGQAGNTIYF. The chain joins TRBV6-1 to TRBJ1-3, with TRBD1 matching 8 bases. Germline V CDR1 and CDR2: MNHNS, SASEGT. The CDR3 runs 15 residues.

The V gene is TRBV30, the J gene TRBJ2-3; 13 nucleotides align to TRBD2. CDR1 is GTSNPN, CDR2 SVGIG, per germline (reference sequence). With 2 bases clipped from V and 10 bases from J, the junction kept 9 bases outside the gene matches. The CDR3 extends over 15 amino acids. The CDR3 region is CAWSRTSGSKKPQYF. The CDR3 bases are TGTGCCTGGAGTCGGACTAGCGGGAGTAAAAAGCCGCAGTATTTT. Full variable domain (outside the CDR3, taken from reference TRBV30 and TRBJ2-3): SQTIHQWPATLVQPVGSPLSLECTVEGTSNPNLYWYRQAAGRGLQLLFYSVGIGQISSEVPQNLSASRPQDRQFILSSKKLLLSDSGFYLCAWSRTSGSKKPQYFGPGTRLTVL.

In DNA, the CDR3 is TGTGCCAGCAGCACGGGGGGCGGACAGGGAGATAATGAAAAACTGTTTTTT. Amino acids: CASSTGGGQGDNEKLFF. The chain recombines TRBV5-6 with TRBJ1-4; 8 bases match TRBD1. This CDR3 region has 17 residues. After removal of 4 bases from V and 4 bases from J, the junction contained 12 bases not matched to a gene. Germline CDR1 reads SGHDT; CDR2 reads YYEEEE.

The V and J genes are TRBV9 and TRBJ1-2, with D tentatively TRBD1 (5 bases). The germline V and J ends were trimmed by 0 bases and 5 bases, with 14 bases remaining between them. The V gene's germline CDR1 is SGDLS and CDR2 YYNGEE. This CDR3 contains 15 residues. The CDR3 nucleotides are TGTGCCAGCAGCGTAGGGACAAACACTGGGTATGGCTACACCTTC. Protein product: CASSVGTNTGYGYTF.

CDR3 protein: CASSPHRGLRDTQYF. The CDR3 nucleotides read TGCGCCAGCAGCCCCCACAGGGGGCTTAGAGATACGCAGTATTTT. The chain employs TRBV4-3 and TRBJ2-3; TRBD1 matches 9 bases. Germline CDR1 LGHNA, CDR2 YSLEER. The CDR3 has 15 amino acids. After removal of 4 bases from V and 5 bases from J, the junction contained 7 bases not matched to a gene.

This chain connects TRBV19 to TRBJ1-4; the D gene is possibly TRBD1 (5 bases). With 3 bases removed from V and 3 bases from J, the gap between germline ends came to 8 bases. The germline V gene has CDR1 LNHDA and CDR2 SQIVND (reference sequence). The CDR3 covers 14 residues. Written as DNA, the CDR3 is TGTGCCAGTAGTATGGCAGGGTCTAATGAAAAACTGTTTTTT. Amino acids: CASSMAGSNEKLFF.

The chain has TRBV5-6 and TRBJ2-5; D is perhaps TRBD1 (5 bases). The CDR3 loop spans 15 amino acids. The germline CDR1 and CDR2 sequences are SGHDT and YYEEEE. V was pared by 5 bases and J by 1 base, with 15 bases between. The CDR3 DNA follows: TGTGCCAGCAGAACTTTACAGGTCGTCCAAGAGACCCAGTACTTC. Translated, it gives CASRTLQVVQETQYF.

The chain has TRBV10-3 and TRBJ2-2, with TRBD2 identical over 16 bases. Per the germline V gene, CDR1 is ENHRY and CDR2 is SYGVKD. V shed 3 bases and J 5 bases; nucleotides not matched to a gene: 6. The CDR3 totals 18 residues. In DNA form, the CDR3 reads TGTGCCATCAGTGACCCGGGACTAGCGGGAGGGCGGACCGGGGAGCTGTTTTTT. Its protein is CAISDPGLAGGRTGELFF.